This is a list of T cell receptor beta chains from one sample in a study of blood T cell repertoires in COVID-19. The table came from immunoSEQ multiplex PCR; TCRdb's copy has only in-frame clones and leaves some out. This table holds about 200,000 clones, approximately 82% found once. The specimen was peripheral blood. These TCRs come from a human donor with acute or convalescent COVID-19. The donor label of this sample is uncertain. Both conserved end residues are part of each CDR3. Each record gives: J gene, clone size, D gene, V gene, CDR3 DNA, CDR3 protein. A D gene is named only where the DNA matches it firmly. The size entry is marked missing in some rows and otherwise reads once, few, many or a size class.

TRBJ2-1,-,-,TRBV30,TGTGCCTGGAGGGCGAGGGGGGCGGGAGCCTCCTACAATGAGCAGTTCTTC,CAWRARGAGASYNEQFF
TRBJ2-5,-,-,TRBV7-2,TGTGCCAGCAGCTTACACGGCCAAGAGACCCAGTACTTC,CASSLHGQETQYF
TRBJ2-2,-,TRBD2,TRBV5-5,TGTGCCAGCAGCTTGGTGGGAGGGCGGGACACCGGGGAGCTGTTTTTT,CASSLVGGRDTGELFF
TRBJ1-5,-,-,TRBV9,TGTGCCAGCAGCGGCGGGAATAGCAATCAGCCCCAGCATTTT,CASSGGNSNQPQHF
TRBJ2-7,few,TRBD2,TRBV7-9,TGTGCCAGCAGCTCCCGACTAGCGGGAGTACTCGAGCAGTACTTC,CASSSRLAGVLEQYF
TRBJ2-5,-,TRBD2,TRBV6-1,TGTGCCAGCAGTGAAGCAGCGATTCGTGGGAGGGAATCAGAGACCCAGTACTTC,CASSEAAIRGRESETQYF
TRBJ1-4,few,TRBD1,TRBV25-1,TGTGCCAGCAGTGATACAGGGGCGGTTTCTGAAAAACTGTTTTTT,CASSDTGAVSEKLFF
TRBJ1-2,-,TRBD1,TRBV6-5,TGTGCCAGCAGCCGACAGGGGGCGAACTATGGCTACACCTTC,CASSRQGANYGYTF
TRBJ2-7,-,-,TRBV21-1,TGTGCCAGCAGCAAGACTAGCGGGAGTTCCTACGAGCAGTACTTC,CASSKTSGSSYEQYF
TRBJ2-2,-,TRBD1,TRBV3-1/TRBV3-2,TGTGCCAGCAGCCGACGGACAGGGGACACCGGGGAGCTGTTTTTT,CASSRRTGDTGELFF
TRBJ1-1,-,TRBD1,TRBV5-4,TGTGCCAGCAGTTCCGGGACAGAGAACACTGAAGCTTTCTTT,CASSSGTENTEAFF
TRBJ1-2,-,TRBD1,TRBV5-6,TGTGCCAGCAGCCCGCCGGGACAGGGGAACTATGGCTACACCTTC,CASSPPGQGNYGYTF
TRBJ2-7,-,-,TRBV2,TGTGCCAGCACGGGCCAGGGAAGGTCCTACGAGCAGTACTTC,CASTGQGRSYEQYF
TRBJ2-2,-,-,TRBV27,TGTGCCAGCAGTTCTCAGCCCTCGGGGGTGGGGGCCGGGGAGCTGTTTTTT,CASSSQPSGVGAGELFF
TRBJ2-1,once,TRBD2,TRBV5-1,TGCGCCAGCAGCGCAACTCAACTAGCGGGAGGGAATCACAATGAGCAGTTCTTC,CASSATQLAGGNHNEQFF
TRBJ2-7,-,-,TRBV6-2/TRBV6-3,TGTGCCAGCAGCCCAGACAGGCTCACCTACGAGCAGTACTTC,CASSPDRLTYEQYF
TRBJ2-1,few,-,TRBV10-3,TGTGCCATTTCTCTAGGGGCGATCAATGAGCAGTTCTTC,CAISLGAINEQFF
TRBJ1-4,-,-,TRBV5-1,TGCGCCAGCAGCTTGGGGCAGGGCCGGGAAAAACTGTTTTTT,CASSLGQGREKLFF
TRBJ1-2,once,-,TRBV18,TGTGCCAGCTCCCCACAGCACCTTAACTATGGCTACACCTTC,CASSPQHLNYGYTF
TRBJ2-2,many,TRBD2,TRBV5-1,TGCGCCAGCAGCTTGGCCGGGGGACTAGCGGCCAACACCGGGGAGCTGTTTTTT,CASSLAGGLAANTGELFF
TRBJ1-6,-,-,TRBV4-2,TGTGCCAGCAGCCAGGGGGGTGCCCGAGGTAATTCACCCCTCCACTTT,CASSQGGARGNSPLHF
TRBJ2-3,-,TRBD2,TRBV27,TGTGCCAGCAGGGTAGCGGGAGGGTATACGCAGTATTTT,CASRVAGGYTQYF
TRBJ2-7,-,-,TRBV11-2,TGTGCCAGCAGCCTCCGAAGCTCGCCGACTTACGAGCAGTACTTC,CASSLRSSPTYEQYF
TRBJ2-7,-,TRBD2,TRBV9,TGTGCCTCTAGCGGGAGTAATTCCTACGAGCAGTACTTC,CASSGSNSYEQYF
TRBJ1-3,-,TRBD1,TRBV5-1,TGCGCCAGCAGCGGGGGGACAGGGAACTCTGGAAACACCATATATTTT,CASSGGTGNSGNTIYF
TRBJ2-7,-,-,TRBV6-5,TGTGCCAGCAGCCCCGACAGGTACGAGCAGTACTTC,CASSPDRYEQYF
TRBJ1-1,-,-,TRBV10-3,TGTGCCATCAGTGTACAGATGAACACTGAAGCTTTCTTT,CAISVQMNTEAFF
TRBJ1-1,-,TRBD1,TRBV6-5,TGTGCCAGCAGTTACTCATGGGACAGGAACACTGAAGCTTTCTTT,CASSYSWDRNTEAFF
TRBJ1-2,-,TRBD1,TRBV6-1,TGTGCCAGCAGTGATCCAGATCCGACAGGGGCCACACAAGCTAACTATGGCTACACCTTC,CASSDPDPTGATQANYGYTF
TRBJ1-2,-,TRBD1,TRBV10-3,TGTGCCATCAGCATGACAGGGCTTGGCTACACCTTC,CAISMTGLGYTF
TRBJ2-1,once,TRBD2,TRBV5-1,TGCGCCAGCAGCATAAACCCGGGACTAGCACCGAGCTCCTACAATGAGCAGTTCTTC,CASSINPGLAPSSYNEQFF
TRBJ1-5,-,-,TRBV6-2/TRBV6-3,TGTGCCAGCAGTTTTTACAGTAATCAGCCCCAGCATTTT,CASSFYSNQPQHF
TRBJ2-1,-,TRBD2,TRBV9,TGTGCCAGCAGCGTAGCTACCGGGGTAGCGGGTGAATACGACAATGAGCAGTTCTTC,CASSVATGVAGEYDNEQFF
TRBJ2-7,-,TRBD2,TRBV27,TGTGCCAGCAGTTCGGGGAGGGAGTCTCACGAGCAGTACTTC,CASSSGRESHEQYF
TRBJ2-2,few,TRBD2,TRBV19,TGTGCCAGTAGTATAGAGGCTAGCGGGATTGGTACCGGGGAGCTGTTTTTT,CASSIEASGIGTGELFF
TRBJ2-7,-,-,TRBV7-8,TGTGCCAGCAGCTTAGAGCGAGCATCCTACGAGCAGTACTTC,CASSLERASYEQYF
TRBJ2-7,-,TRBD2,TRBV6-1,TGTGCCAGCAGTGCCCTTTCTAGCGGGAGTTTATACGAGCAGTACTTC,CASSALSSGSLYEQYF
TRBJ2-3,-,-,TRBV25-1,TGTGCCAGCAGATTTGGACAACTAAACACAGATACGCAGTATTTT,CASRFGQLNTDTQYF
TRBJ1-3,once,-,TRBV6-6,TGTGCCAGCAGTCCGGGACTTGTGGAGTATAGAAACACCATATATTTT,CASSPGLVEYRNTIYF
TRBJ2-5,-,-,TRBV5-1,TGCGCCAGCAGCTTGGAGTCTAAACAAGAGACCCAGTACTTC,CASSLESKQETQYF
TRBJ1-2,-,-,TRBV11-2,TGTGCCAGCAGCTTGGACAGCGCTACTAACTATGGCTACACCTTC,CASSLDSATNYGYTF
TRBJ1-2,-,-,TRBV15,TGTGCCACCAGCAGAGATGACAGGCCTCACTTTGGCTACACCTTC,CATSRDDRPHFGYTF
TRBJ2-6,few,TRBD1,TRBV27,TGTGCCAGCAGTCCCAGACAGGGGGCTATGTCTGGGGCCAACGTCCTGACTTTC,CASSPRQGAMSGANVLTF
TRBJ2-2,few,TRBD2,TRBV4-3,TGCGCCAGCAGCCAAAACTCGGAGGGGAGGGCCGGGGAGCTGTTTTTT,CASSQNSEGRAGELFF
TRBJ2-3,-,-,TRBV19,TGTGCCAGACAAGAAACCAGGGCTAGCACAGATACGCAGTATTTT,CARQETRASTDTQYF
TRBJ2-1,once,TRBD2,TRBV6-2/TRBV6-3,TGTGCCAGCAGTTTGACTAGCGGGATGAAACATGAGCAGTTCTTC,CASSLTSGMKHEQFF
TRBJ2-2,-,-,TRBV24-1,TGTGCCACCAGTGACCCCGGGAGGAACACCGGGGAGCTGTTTTTT,CATSDPGRNTGELFF
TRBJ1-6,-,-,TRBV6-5,TGTGCCAGCAAGATGGACACGAATAATTCACCCCTCCACTTT,CASKMDTNNSPLHF
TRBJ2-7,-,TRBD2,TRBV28,TGTGCCAGCAGCCCCGGACTAGCGGGAACTTACGAGCAGTACTTC,CASSPGLAGTYEQYF